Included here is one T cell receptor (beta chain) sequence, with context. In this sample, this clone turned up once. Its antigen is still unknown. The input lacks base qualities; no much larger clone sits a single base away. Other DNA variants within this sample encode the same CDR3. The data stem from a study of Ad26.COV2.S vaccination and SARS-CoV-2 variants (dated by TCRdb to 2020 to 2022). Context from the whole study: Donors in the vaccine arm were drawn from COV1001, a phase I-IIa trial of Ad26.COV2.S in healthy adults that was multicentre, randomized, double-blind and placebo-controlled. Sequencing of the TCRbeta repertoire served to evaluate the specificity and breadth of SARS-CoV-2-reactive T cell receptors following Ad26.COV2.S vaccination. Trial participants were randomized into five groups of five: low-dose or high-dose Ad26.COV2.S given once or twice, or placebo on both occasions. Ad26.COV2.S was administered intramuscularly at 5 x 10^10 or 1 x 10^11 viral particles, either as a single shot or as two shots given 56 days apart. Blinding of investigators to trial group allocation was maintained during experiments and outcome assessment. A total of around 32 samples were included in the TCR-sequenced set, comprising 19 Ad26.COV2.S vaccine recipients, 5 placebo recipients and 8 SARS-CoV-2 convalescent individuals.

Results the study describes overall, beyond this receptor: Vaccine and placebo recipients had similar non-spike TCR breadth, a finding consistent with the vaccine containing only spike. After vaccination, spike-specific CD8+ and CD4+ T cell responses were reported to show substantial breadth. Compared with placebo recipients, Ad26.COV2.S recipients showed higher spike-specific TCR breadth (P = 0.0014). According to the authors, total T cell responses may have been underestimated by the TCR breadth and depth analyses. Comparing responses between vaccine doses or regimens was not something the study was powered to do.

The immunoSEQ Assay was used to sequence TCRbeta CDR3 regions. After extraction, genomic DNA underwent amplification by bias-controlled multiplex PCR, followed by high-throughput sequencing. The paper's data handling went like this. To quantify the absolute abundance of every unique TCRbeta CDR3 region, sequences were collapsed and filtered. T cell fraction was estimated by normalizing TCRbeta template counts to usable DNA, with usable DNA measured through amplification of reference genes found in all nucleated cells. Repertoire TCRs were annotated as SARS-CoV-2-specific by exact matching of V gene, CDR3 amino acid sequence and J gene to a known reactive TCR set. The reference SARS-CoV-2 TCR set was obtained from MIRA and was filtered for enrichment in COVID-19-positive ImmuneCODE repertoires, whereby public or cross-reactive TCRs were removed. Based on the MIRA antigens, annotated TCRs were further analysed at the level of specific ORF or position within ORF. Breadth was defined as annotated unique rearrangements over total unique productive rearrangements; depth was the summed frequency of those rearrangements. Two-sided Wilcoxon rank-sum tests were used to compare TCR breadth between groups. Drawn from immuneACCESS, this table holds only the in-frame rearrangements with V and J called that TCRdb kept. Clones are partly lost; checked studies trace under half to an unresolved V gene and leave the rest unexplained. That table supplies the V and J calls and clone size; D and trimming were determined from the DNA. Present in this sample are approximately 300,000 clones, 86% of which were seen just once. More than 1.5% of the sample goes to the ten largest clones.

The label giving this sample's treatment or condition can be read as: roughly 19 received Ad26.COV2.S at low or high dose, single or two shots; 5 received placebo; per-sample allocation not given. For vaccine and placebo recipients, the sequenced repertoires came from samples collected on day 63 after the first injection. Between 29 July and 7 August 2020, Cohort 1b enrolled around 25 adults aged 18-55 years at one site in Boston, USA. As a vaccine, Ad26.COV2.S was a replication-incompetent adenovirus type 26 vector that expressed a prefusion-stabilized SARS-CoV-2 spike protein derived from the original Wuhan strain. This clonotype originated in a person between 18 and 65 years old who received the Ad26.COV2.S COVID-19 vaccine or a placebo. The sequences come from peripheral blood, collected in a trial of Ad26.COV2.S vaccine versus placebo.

The CDR3 is CASSLAPGQGYGYTF. The DNA sequence is given as TGCGCCAGCAGCTTGGCGCCGGGACAGGGCTATGGCTACACCTTC. The rearranged segments are TRBV5-1 and TRBJ1-2; a stretch of 9 junction bases matches TRBD1. Including the terminal cysteine and phenylalanine, the CDR3 comprises 15 residues. The sequence is cut down to CDR3 DNA, 45 bases in frame from base 1. V trim: 0 bases; J trim: 4 bases; unmatched bases: 4. CDR1 and CDR2 were assigned from the germline V gene as SGHRS and YFSETQ.